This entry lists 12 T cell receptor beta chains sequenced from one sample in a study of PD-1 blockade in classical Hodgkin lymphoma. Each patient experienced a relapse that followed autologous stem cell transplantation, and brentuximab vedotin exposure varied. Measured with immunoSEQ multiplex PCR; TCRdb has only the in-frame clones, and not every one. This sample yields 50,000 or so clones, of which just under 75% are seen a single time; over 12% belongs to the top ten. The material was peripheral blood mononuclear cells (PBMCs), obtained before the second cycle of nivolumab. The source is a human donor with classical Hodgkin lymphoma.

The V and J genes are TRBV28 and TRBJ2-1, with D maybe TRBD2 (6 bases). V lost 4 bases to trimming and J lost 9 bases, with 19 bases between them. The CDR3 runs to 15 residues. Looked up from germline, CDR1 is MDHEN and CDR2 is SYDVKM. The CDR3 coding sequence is TGTGCCAGCAGTTACCAGCCGGGACTCGGGGTTGAGCAGTTCTTC. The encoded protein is CASSYQPGLGVEQFF. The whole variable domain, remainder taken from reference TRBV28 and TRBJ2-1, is DVKVTQSSRYLVKRTGEKVFLECVQDMDHENMFWYRQDPGLGLRLIYFSYDVKMKEKGDIPEGYSVSREKKERFSLILESASTNQTSMYLCASSYQPGLGVEQFFGPGTRLTVL.

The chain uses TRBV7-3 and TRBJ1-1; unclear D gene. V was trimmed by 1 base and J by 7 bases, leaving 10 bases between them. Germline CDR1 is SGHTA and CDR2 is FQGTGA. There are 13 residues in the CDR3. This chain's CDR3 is CASSLMPTGEAFF. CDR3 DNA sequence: TGTGCCAGCAGCTTAATGCCCACCGGTGAAGCTTTCTTT. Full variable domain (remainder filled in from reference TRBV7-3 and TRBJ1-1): GAGVSQTPSNKVTEKGKYVELRCDPISGHTALYWYRQSLGQGPEFLIYFQGTGAADDSGLPNDRFFAVRPEGSVSTLKIQRTERGDSAVYLCASSLMPTGEAFFGQGTRLTVV.

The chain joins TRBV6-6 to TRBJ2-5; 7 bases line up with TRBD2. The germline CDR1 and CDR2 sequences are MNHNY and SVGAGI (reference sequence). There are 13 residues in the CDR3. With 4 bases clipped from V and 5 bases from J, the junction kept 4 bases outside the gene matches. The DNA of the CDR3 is TGTGCCAGCAGTTCCGCGGGGGTGGAGACCCAGTACTTC. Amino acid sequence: CASSSAGVETQYF.

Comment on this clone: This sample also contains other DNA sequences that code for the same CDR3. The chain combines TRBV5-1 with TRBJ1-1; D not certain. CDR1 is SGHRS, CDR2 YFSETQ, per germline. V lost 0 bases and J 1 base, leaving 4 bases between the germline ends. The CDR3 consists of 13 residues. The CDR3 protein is CASSLAANTEAFF. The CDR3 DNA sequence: TGCGCCAGCAGCTTGGCGGCGAACACTGAAGCTTTCTTT.

CDR3: CASSLQVRGEAFF. Written as DNA, the CDR3 is TGTGCCAGCAGCCTACAGGTGCGGGGTGAAGCTTTCTTT. The chain has TRBV27 and TRBJ1-1; possible D gene TRBD1, 5 bases. Trimming took 6 bases from V and 7 from J, leaving 15 bases between them. The CDR3 spans 13 residues. CDR1 is MNHEY, CDR2 SMNVEV, per germline (reference sequence).

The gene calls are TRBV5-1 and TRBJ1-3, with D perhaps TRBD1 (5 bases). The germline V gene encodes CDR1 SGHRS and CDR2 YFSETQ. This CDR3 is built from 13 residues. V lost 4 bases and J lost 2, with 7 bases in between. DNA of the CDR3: TGCGCCAGCAGCCCGGGACCTGGAAACACCATATATTTT. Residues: CASSPGPGNTIYF.

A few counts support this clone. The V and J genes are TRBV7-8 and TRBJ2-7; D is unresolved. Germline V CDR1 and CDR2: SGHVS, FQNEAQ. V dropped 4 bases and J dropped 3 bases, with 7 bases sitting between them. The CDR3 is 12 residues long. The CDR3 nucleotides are TGTGCCAGCAGCTCGCTAGGCTACGAGCAGTACTTC. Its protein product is CASSSLGYEQYF.

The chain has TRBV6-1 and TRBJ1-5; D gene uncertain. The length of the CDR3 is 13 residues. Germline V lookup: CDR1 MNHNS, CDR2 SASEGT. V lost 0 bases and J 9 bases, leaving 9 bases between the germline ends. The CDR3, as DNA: TGTGCCAGCAGTGAAGCCGACCAAGTGCCCCAGCATTTT. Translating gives CASSEADQVPQHF.

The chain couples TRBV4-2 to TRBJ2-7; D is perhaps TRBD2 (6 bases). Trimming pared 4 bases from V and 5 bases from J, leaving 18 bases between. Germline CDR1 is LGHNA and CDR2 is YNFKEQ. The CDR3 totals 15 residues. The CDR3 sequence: CASSPRDFSGDEQYF. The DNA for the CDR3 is TGTGCCAGCAGCCCCCGGGACTTTAGTGGAGACGAGCAGTACTTC.

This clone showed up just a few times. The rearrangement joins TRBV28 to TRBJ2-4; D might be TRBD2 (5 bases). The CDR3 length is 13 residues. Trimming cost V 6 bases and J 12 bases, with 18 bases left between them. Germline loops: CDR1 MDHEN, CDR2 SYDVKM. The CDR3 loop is CASRRTGVEDQYF. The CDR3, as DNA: TGTGCCAGCAGGAGGACTGGGGTAGAGGATCAGTACTTC. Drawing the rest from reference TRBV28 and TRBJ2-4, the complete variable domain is DVKVTQSSRYLVKRTGEKVFLECVQDMDHENMFWYRQDPGLGLRLIYFSYDVKMKEKGDIPEGYSVSREKKERFSLILESASTNQTSMYLCASRRTGVEDQYFGAGTRLSVL.

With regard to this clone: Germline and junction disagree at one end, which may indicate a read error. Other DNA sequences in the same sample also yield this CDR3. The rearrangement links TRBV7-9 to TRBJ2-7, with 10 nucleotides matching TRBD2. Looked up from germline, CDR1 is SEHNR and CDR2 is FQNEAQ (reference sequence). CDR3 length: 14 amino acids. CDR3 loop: CASSLPTSGRVKYF. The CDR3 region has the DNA TGTGCTAGCAGCCTACCGACTAGCGGGCGAGTTAAGTACTTC.

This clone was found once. The CDR3 sequence: CASSLRQGALYGYTF. The CDR3 DNA sequence: TGTGCCAGCAGCCTCAGACAGGGGGCCCTCTATGGCTACACCTTC. The chain employs TRBV6-1 and TRBJ1-2; 10 nucleotides match TRBD1. V dropped 6 bases and J dropped 4; count of bases not matched to a gene: 8. From germline, CDR1 is MNHNS and CDR2 SASEGT. The length of the CDR3 is 15 residues.